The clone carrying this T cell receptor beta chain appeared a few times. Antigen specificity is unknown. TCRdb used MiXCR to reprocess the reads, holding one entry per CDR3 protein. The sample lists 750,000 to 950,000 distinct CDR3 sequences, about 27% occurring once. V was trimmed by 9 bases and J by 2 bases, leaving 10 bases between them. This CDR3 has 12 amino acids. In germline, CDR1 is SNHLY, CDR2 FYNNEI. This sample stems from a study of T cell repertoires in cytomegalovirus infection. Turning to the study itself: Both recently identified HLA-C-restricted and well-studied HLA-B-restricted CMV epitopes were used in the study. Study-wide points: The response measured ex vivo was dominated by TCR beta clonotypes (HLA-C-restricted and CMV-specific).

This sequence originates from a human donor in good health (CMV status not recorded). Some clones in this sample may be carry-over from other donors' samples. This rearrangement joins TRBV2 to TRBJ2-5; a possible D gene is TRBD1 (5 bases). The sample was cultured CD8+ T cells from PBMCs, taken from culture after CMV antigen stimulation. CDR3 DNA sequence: TGTGCCAGAAGAGACAGACAAGAGACCCAGTACTTC. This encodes CARRDRQETQYF.